The clone carrying this TCR beta chain is a singleton in its sample. What it binds is not known. These data come from a study of tumor-infiltrating lymphocytes in localized non-small cell lung cancer. This CDR3 is 14 amino acids long. CDR1 is SGHDT, CDR2 YYEEEE, per germline. V trimming: 1 base; J trimming: 5 bases; junction bases outside the gene matches: 3. TCRdb's table, derived via immunoSEQ multiplex PCR, lists solely in-frame clones and lacks some. The sample yields 23,000 or so clones, roughly two thirds seen once. Whole-study findings and limits: TCR sequencing covered a subset of patients with enough tissue. Different pieces of the same tissue went to different assays, confounding technical variation with intratumor heterogeneity. No T-cell fraction difference was seen between IM1 and IM2 tumors.

The chain recombines TRBV5-6 with TRBJ2-5, with 9 nucleotides matching TRBD1. This clonotype was obtained from a human donor with non-small cell lung cancer. Sample: lung tumor tissue. CDR3 amino acids: CASSLTGGEETQYF. CDR3 coding DNA: TGTGCCAGCAGCTTGACAGGGGGCGAGGAGACCCAGTACTTC.